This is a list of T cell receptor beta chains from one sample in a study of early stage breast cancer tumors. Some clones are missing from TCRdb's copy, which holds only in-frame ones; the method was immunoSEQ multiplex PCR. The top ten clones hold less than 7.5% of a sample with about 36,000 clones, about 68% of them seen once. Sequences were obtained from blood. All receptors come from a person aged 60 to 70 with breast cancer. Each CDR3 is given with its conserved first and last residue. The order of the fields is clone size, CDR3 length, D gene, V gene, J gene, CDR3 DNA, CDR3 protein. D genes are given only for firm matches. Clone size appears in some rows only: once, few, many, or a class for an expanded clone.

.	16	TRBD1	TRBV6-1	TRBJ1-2	TGTGCCAGCAGTGCTTCCCTTGAACAGGGGATCTATGGCTACACCTTC	CASSASLEQGIYGYTF
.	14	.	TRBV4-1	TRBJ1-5	TGCGCCAGCAGCCGCGAATATAGCAATCAGCCCCAGCATTTT	CASSREYSNQPQHF
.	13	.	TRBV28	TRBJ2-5	TGTGCCAGCAGTTTGCAAGGAAGGGAGACCCAGTACTTC	CASSLQGRETQYF
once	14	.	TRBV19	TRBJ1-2	TGTGCCAGTAGTATAGACAGGGTCGGATCTGGCTACACCTTC	CASSIDRVGSGYTF
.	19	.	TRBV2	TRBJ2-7	TGTGCCAGCAGTGAAGGCCCCCCCGGGGGAGGAGGCCAAGCCTACGAGCAGTACTTC	CASSEGPPGGGGQAYEQYF
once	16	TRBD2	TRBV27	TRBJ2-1	TGTGCCAGCAGTGGGACTAGCGGGAGAACTTACAATGAGCAGTTCTTC	CASSGTSGRTYNEQFF
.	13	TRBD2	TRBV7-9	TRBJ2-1	TGTGCCAGCAGCGGACTAGGGGACAATGAGCAGTTCTTC	CASSGLGDNEQFF
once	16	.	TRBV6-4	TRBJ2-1	TGTGCCAGCAGTGGTGAGTTTGGCGGAGGCTACAATGAGCAGTTCTTC	CASSGEFGGGYNEQFF
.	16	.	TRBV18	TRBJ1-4	TGTGCCAGCTCACCACCTCCTACCACCCCGGGGGAAAAACTGTTTTTT	CASSPPPTTPGEKLFF
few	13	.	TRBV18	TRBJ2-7	TGTGCCAGCTCACCACTTTCGGGCCAGGAGCAGTACTTC	CASSPLSGQEQYF
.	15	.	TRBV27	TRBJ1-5	TGTGCCAGCAGTTTATATAGTAATAGCAATCAGCCCCAGCATTTT	CASSLYSNSNQPQHF
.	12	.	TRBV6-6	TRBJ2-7	TGTGCCAGCAGTTACAGGACCTACGAGCAGTACTTC	CASSYRTYEQYF
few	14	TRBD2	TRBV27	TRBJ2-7	TGTGCCAGCAGTTTCGCGGGGGGTCCCTACGAGCAGTACTTC	CASSFAGGPYEQYF
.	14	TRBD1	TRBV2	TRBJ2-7	TGTGCCAGCAGTGACCGCAGGGGGCCTTACGAGCAGTACTTC	CASSDRRGPYEQYF
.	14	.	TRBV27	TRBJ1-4	TGTGCCAGCAGATCCACAGGGAGTGGCGAAAAACTGTTTTTT	CASRSTGSGEKLFF
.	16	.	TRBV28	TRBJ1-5	TGTGCCAGCAGTTTTACTACTCTACGGGGCAATCAGCCCCAGCATTTT	CASSFTTLRGNQPQHF